The rows below give T cell receptor beta chains drawn from one sample of a study of blood T cell repertoires in COVID-19. Profiled with immunoSEQ multiplex PCR; TCRdb holds only in-frame clones, not every one. The sample shows more than 300,000 clones, 85% to 90% of them seen only once. The sample comprised PBMCs or T cells enriched from blood (not recorded which). The receptors originated from a man aged 25 to 45 who had recovered from COVID-19. CDR3s include the opening cysteine and the closing phenylalanine or tryptophan. Fields, in order: V gene, clone size, D gene, J gene, CDR3 DNA, CDR3 protein. The D gene is left open where the match is weak. Clone size is not always given. Where it is, it says once, few, many or a class for expanded clones.

>TRBV5-4|.|TRBD2|TRBJ2-7
TGTGCCAGCAGCTTGGGATGGCGGGAGACCTACGAGCAGTACTTC
CASSLGWRETYEQYF
>TRBV7-2|.|.|TRBJ2-7
TGTGCCAGCAGCCCGGCGAGAGACTCCCCGGACGAGCAGTACTTC
CASSPARDSPDEQYF
>TRBV4-1|.|.|TRBJ1-3
TGCGCCAGCAGCCAACTACTCGATCGGCCCGTGCGGTTT
CASSQLLDRPVRF
>TRBV18|.|TRBD1|TRBJ2-1
TGTGCCAGCTCACCAAGGGACAGGTCATACAATGAGCAGTTCTTC
CASSPRDRSYNEQFF
>TRBV7-9|.|.|TRBJ1-4
TGTGCCAGCAGCTTGAGTGCAACTAATGAAAAACTGTTTTTT
CASSLSATNEKLFF
>TRBV30|.|.|TRBJ1-1
TGTGCCTCGTATTTGAACACTGAAGCTTTCTTT
CASYLNTEAFF
>TRBV6-5|.|TRBD1|TRBJ2-7
TGTGCCAGCAGTTTGAACAGGGGGCGTGTTCGCTACGAGCAGTACTTC
CASSLNRGRVRYEQYF
>TRBV20-1|.|.|TRBJ2-5
TGCAGTGCTAGTAGCCTGGAGACCCAGTACTTC
CSASSLETQYF
>TRBV4-2|.|TRBD1|TRBJ2-3
TGTGCCAGCAGCCCAGGGACAGGCCCTGACACAGATACGCAGTATTTT
CASSPGTGPDTDTQYF
>TRBV11-2|.|TRBD2|TRBJ2-1
TGTGCCAGCAGCTCCAGGAGCGTTAGCGGGGTGGCAACGTGGAATGAGCAGTTCTTC
CASSSRSVSGVATWNEQFF
>TRBV5-4|.|TRBD1|TRBJ1-2
TGTGCCAGCAGCCCGACAGGGGGCTCAGGCTACACCTTC
CASSPTGGSGYTF
>TRBV18|.|.|TRBJ1-3
TGTGCCAGCTCACCAGGGCCTGGAAACACCATATATTTT
CASSPGPGNTIYF
>TRBV5-4|once|.|TRBJ2-6
TGTGCCAGCAGCAATACACAGGGCTCCGGGGCCAACGTCCTGACTTTC
CASSNTQGSGANVLTF
>TRBV27|.|.|TRBJ1-2
TGTGCCAGCAGTCCCCTTCCGACGGAGAACTATGGCTACACCTTC
CASSPLPTENYGYTF
>TRBV6-5|.|TRBD2|TRBJ2-7
TGTGCCAGCACTGTCGGGGGGACCCTATACGAGCAGTACTTC
CASTVGGTLYEQYF
>TRBV6-6|once|TRBD1|TRBJ1-1
TGTGCCAGCAGTTACGGAGGGACAGGGACGAACACTGAAGCTTTCTTT
CASSYGGTGTNTEAFF
>TRBV6-1|once|TRBD1|TRBJ2-3
TGTGCCAGCAGTGATTCGACAGGGACGTCAGATACGCAGTATTTT
CASSDSTGTSDTQYF
>TRBV30|.|TRBD1|TRBJ1-1
TGTGCCTGTGACACAGGGGACAAGGAAGAAGCTTTCTTT
CACDTGDKEEAFF
>TRBV19|.|TRBD1|TRBJ2-5
TGTGCCAGTAGTATAGACCCCGGGACAGGGGGCCTCCAAGAGACCCAGTACTTC
CASSIDPGTGGLQETQYF
>TRBV5-1|.|.|TRBJ2-6
TGCGCCAGCAGCTTATACCAGGGGCCCTCTGGGGCCAACGTCCTGACTTTC
CASSLYQGPSGANVLTF
>TRBV7-9|.|TRBD2|TRBJ2-3
TGTGCCAGCAGCCCGCCTAGCGGGAAAAGCACAGATACGCAGTATTTT
CASSPPSGKSTDTQYF
>TRBV12-5|.|.|TRBJ2-3
TGTGCTAGTGGTTGGACAGTGAACACAGATACGCAGTATTTT
CASGWTVNTDTQYF
>TRBV24-1|once|TRBD1|TRBJ1-1
TGTGCCACCAGTGATCCCTACAGGGGTACTGAAGCTTTCTTT
CATSDPYRGTEAFF
>TRBV21-1|.|.|TRBJ1-2
TGTGCCAGCAGCGGGTGGCGGCGGACCTATGGAGGACGCTTC
CASSGWRRTYGGRF